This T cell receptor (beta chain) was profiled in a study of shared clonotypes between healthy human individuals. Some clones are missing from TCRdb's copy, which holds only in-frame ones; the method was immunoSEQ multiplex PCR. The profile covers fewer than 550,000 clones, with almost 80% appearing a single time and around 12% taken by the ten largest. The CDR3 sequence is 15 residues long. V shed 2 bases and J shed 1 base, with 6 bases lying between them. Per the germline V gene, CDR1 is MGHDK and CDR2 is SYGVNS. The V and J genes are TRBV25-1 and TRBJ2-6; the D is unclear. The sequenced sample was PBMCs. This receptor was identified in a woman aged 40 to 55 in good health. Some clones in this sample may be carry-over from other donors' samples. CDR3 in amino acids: CASSERASGANVLTF. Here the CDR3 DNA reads TGTGCCAGCAGTGAAAGGGCATCTGGGGCCAACGTCCTGACTTTC.